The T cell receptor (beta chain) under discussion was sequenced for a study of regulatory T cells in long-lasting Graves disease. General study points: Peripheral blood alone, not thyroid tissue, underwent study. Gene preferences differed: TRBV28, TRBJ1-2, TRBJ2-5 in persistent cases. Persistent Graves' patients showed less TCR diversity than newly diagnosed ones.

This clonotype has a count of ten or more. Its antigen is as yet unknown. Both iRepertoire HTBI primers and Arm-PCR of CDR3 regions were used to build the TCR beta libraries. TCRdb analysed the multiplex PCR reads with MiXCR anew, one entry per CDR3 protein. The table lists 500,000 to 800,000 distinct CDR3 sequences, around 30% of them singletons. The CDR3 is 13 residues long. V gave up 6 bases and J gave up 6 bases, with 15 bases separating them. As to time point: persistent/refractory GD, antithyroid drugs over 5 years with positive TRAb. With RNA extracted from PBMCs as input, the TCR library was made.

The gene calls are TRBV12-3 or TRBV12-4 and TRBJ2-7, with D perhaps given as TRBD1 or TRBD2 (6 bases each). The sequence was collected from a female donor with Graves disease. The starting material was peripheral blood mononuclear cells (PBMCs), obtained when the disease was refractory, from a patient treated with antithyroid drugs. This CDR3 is CASSHNGGGEQYF. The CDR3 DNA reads TGTGCCAGCAGCCATAACGGGGGCGGCGAGCAGTACTTC.